This section outlines one TCR beta chain sequence together with its context. The PCR had 60 Vbeta and 13 Jbeta primers. The repertoire was sequenced with immunoSEQ multiplex PCR; TCRdb's copy has only in-frame clones and lacks some. The repertoire has approximately 150,000 clones, 81% of them found once; the top ten carry approximately 13%. The CDR3 spans 15 residues. J lost 0 bases, V lost 0 bases, and 2 bases had no gene match. Germline V CDR1 and CDR2: LGHNA, YNFKEQ. The sample is drawn from a study of cytomegalovirus exposure and HLA in healthy donors. The chain joins TRBV4-2 to TRBJ2-7, with 7 bases identical to TRBD1. This clonotype was obtained from a woman aged 50 to 60 in good health and CMV-seronegative. The sequenced sample consisted of PBMCs. The CDR3 DNA reads TGTGCCAGCAGCCAAGACAGGGGGATCTCCTACGAGCAGTACTTC. It yields the protein CASSQDRGISYEQYF.